The rows below give T cell receptor beta chains drawn from one sample of a study of blood T cell repertoires in COVID-19. The assay was immunoSEQ multiplex PCR, and TCRdb's table has in-frame clones only and misses some. The sample includes about 230,000 clones, more than 75% seen only once; the top ten take 11%. The sequencing input was peripheral blood. These receptors were taken from a man aged 45-65 years with COVID-19, enrolled during active disease. Each CDR3 is given without its conserved first and last residue. D genes are given only for firm matches. The listing skips clone size in some rows; elsewhere it reads once, few, many or a size class.

j_call clone_size d_call v_call cdr3_length cdr3_aa
TRBJ1-6 - - TRBV5-1 14 ASSLQASSYNSPLH
TRBJ2-7 - TRBD1 TRBV28 12 ASSLIQGAYEQY
TRBJ2-1 - TRBD1 TRBV9 13 ASSVGTGGYNEQF
TRBJ1-4 - - TRBV6-2/TRBV6-3 13 ASSLSQGFREKLF
TRBJ2-1 - - TRBV27 13 ASSLFSSAYNEQF
TRBJ2-1 - TRBD2 TRBV2 14 ASRELAGGPSNEQF
TRBJ1-5 - TRBD1 TRBV27 14 ASSSGGTYSNQPQH
TRBJ1-1 - - TRBV5-1 10 ASSLSVNEAF
TRBJ2-3 - - TRBV5-1 12 ASSLGTGSDTQY
TRBJ2-7 - TRBD2 TRBV20-1 9 RGTSFGEQY
TRBJ2-3 - TRBD1 TRBV7-9 14 ASSLQDRVGTDTQY
TRBJ1-5 - TRBD1 TRBV3-1/TRBV3-2 12 ASSPDRVNQPQH
TRBJ2-7 - - TRBV5-1 15 ASSLTLTGGSSYEQY
TRBJ2-1 - TRBD2 TRBV10-2 13 ASRASGRSYNEQF
TRBJ2-1 - - TRBV5-1 13 ASSLNPPREHEQF
TRBJ1-6 - - TRBV2 12 ASSERLYNSPLH
TRBJ2-2 - - TRBV18 12 ASSIRDSDGELF
TRBJ1-1 - - TRBV11-2 13 ASSLETGRLIEAF
TRBJ1-6 - TRBD1 TRBV2 13 ASSASGQGNSPLH
TRBJ2-5 once - TRBV7-8 11 ASSLIRTGVQY
TRBJ1-2 - - TRBV7-9 12 ASSLGQNNYGYT
TRBJ2-1 - TRBD2 TRBV28 12 ASSFERGGGLQF
TRBJ2-7 - TRBD2 TRBV28 13 AIMTSGESYGEQY
TRBJ1-5 - TRBD1 TRBV30 13 AWGPGQGENQPQH
TRBJ2-3 once - TRBV6-2/TRBV6-3 13 ASSHPTSYTDTQY
TRBJ1-6 - - TRBV28 10 ASSIWESPLH
TRBJ2-1 - TRBD1 TRBV11-1 12 ASSPQGAYNEQF
TRBJ1-2 - - TRBV24-1 11 ATSYGAGYGYT
TRBJ2-1 - TRBD2 TRBV28 15 ASSPRPGERGYNEQF
TRBJ1-1 - - TRBV5-1 12 ASRSGVVNTEAF
TRBJ1-6 - - TRBV4-1 11 ASSQEQNSPLH
TRBJ2-7 - - TRBV19 12 ASSIRQASYEQY
TRBJ2-1 - TRBD2 TRBV30 12 AWSSLAAYNEQF
TRBJ1-2 - - TRBV10-2 12 ASRALTESYGYT
TRBJ2-2 - - TRBV5-4 12 ASSRPGNTGELF
TRBJ1-1 - - TRBV7-2 12 ASSPRAGTSEAF
TRBJ1-1 - TRBD1 TRBV7-8 13 ASSLGTGWDTEAF
TRBJ1-6 few - TRBV6-5 13 ASSYSLGASSPLH
TRBJ1-2 - TRBD1 TRBV2 14 ASSGFLGTGGGGYT
TRBJ1-2 - TRBD1 TRBV29-1 11 SVVGQGVYGYT
TRBJ1-2 - - TRBV12-3/TRBV12-4 11 ASTRGEGYGYT
TRBJ2-2 few TRBD1 TRBV6-1 14 ASSEVGQENTGELF
TRBJ2-7 - - TRBV19 11 ASRAIGGYEQY
TRBJ1-1 - TRBD1 TRBV6-5 13 ASSYWTGMNTEAF
TRBJ1-1 - - TRBV23-1 13 ASSQSRGLNTEAF